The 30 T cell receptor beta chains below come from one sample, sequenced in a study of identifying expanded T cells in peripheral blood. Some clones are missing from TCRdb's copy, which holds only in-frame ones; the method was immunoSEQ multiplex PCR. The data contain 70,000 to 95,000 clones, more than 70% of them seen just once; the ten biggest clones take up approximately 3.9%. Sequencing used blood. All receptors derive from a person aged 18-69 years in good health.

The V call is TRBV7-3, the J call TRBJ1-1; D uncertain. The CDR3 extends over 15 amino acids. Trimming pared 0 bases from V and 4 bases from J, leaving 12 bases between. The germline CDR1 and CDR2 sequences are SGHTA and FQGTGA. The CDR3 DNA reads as TGTGCCAGCAGCTTAACGCATCCGGGCCCCACTGAAGCTTTCTTT. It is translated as CASSLTHPGPTEAFF.

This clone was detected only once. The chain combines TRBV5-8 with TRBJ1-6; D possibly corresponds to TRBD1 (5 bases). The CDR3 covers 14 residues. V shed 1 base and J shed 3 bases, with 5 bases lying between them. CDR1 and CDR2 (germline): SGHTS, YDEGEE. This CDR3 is CASSLQGYNSPLHF. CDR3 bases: TGTGCCAGCAGCTTGCAGGGCTATAATTCACCCCTCCACTTT.

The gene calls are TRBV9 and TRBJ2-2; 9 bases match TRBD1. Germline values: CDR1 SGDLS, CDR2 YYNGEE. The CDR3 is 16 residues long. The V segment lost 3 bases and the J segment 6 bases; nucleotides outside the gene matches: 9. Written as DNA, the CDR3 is TGTGCCAGCAGCGACCCCCGGGACAGGGAGGCCGGGGAGCTGTTTTTT. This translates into CASSDPRDREAGELFF.

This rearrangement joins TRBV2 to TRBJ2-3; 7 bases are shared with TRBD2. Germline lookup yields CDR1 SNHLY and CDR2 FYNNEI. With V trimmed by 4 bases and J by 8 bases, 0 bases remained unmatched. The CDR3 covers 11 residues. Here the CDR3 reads CASSAGGTQYF. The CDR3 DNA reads TGTGCCAGCAGTGCGGGGGGTACGCAGTATTTT.

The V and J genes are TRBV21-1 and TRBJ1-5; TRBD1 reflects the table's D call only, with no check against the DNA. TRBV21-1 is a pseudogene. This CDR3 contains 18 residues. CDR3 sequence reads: CASSKQGVDIEGCQPQHF. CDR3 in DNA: TGTGCCAGCAGCAAACAGGGGGTGGACATCGAGGGTTGCCAGCCCCAGCATTTT.

The CDR3 sequence is CASADGGGPRTDTQYF. For the CDR3, the DNA is TGTGCCAGCGCCGACGGGGGGGGCCCCCGCACAGATACGCAGTATTTT. The gene calls are TRBV2 and TRBJ2-3; TRBD2 aligns across 8 bases. The CDR3 runs to 16 residues. J lost 1 base, V lost 8 bases, and 11 bases had no gene match. CDR1 is SNHLY, CDR2 FYNNEI, per germline.

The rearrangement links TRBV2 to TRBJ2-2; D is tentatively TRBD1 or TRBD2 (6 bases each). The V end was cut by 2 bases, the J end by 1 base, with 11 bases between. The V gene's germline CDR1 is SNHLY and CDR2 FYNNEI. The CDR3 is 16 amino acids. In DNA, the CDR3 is TGTGCCAGCAGTGAACAAGGGGGGCGGAACACCGGGGAGCTGTTTTTT. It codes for CASSEQGGRNTGELFF.

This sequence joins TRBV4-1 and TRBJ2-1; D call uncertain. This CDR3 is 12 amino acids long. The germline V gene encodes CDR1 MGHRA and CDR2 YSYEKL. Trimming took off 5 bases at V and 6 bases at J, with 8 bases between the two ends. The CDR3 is CASSFTTNEQFF. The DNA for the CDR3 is TGCGCCAGCAGCTTTACTACCAATGAGCAGTTCTTC.

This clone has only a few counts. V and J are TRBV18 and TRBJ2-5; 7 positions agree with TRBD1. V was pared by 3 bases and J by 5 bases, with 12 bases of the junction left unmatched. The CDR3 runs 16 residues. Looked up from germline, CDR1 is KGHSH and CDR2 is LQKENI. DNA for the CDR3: TGTGCCAGCTCACCCTTGCCAGGGGGTAACTGGGAGACCCAGTACTTC. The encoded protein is CASSPLPGGNWETQYF.

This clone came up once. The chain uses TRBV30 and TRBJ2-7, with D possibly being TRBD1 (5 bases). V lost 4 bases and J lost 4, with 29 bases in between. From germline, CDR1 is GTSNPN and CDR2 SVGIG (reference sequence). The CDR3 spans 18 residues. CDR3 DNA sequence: TGTGCCTGGACCACGAACCCCTTCACAGGTGGGGCGATATACGAGCAGTACTTC. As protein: CAWTTNPFTGGAIYEQYF.

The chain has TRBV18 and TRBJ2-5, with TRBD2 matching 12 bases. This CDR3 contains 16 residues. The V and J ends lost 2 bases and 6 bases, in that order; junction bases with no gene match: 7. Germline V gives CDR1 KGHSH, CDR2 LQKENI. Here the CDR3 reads CASSPGLAGGLKTQYF. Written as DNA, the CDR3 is TGTGCCAGCTCACCAGGGCTAGCGGGAGGGCTGAAGACCCAGTACTTC.

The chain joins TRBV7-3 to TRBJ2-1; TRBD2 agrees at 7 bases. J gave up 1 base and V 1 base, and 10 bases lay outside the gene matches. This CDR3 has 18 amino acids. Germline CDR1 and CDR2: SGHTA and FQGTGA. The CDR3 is CASSLSGSPSSSYNEQFF. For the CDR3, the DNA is TGTGCCAGCAGCTTAAGCGGGAGTCCCTCGAGTTCCTACAATGAGCAGTTCTTC.

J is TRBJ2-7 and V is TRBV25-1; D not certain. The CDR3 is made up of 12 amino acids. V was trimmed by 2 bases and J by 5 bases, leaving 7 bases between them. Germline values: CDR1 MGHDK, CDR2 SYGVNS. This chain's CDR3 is CASSEVGNEQYF. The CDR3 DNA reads TGTGCCAGCAGTGAAGTAGGGAACGAGCAGTACTTC.

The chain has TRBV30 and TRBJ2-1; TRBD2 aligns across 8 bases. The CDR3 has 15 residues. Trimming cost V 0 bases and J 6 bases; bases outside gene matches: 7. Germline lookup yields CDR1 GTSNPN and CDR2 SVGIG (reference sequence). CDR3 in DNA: TGTGCCTGGAGTGTACGGGGACTAGGAGGCAATGAGCAGTTCTTC. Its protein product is CAWSVRGLGGNEQFF.

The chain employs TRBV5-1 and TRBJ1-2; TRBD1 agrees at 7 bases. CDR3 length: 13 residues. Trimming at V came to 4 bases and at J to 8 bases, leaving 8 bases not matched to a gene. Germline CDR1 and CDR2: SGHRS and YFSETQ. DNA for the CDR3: TGCGCCAGCAGCCGGACAGGCGGTGTGGGCTACACCTTC. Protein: CASSRTGGVGYTF. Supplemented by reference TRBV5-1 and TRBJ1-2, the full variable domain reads KAGVTQTPRYLIKTRGQQVTLSCSPISGHRSVSWYQQTPGQGLQFLFEYFSETQRNKGNFPGRFSGRQFSNSRSEMNVSTLELGDSALYLCASSRTGGVGYTFGSGTRLTVV.

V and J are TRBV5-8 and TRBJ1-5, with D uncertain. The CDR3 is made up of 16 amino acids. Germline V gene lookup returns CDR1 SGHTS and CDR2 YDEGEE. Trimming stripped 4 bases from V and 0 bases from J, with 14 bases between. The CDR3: CASSPGWGDSNQPQHF. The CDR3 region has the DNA TGTGCCAGCAGCCCCGGGTGGGGTGATAGCAATCAGCCCCAGCATTTT.

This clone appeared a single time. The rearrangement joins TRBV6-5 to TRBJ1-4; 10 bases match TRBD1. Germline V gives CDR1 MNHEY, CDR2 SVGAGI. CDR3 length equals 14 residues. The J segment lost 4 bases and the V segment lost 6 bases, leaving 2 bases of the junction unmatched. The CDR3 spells CASSRDRGNEKLFF. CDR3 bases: TGTGCCAGCAGCCGGGACAGGGGTAATGAAAAACTGTTTTTT.

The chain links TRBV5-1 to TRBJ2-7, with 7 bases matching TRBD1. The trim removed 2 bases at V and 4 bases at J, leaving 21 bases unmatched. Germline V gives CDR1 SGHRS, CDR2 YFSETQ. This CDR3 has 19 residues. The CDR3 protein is CASSLGDRDSSLRPYEQYF. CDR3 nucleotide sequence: TGCGCCAGCAGCTTAGGCGACCGGGACAGCTCCCTCAGGCCTTACGAGCAGTACTTC.

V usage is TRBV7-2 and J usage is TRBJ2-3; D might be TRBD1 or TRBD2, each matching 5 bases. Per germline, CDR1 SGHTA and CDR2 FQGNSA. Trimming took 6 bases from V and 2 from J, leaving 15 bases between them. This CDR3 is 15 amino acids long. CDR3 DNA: TGTGCCAGCAGACCCCCGGGACCCCACACAGATACGCAGTATTTT. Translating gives CASRPPGPHTDTQYF.

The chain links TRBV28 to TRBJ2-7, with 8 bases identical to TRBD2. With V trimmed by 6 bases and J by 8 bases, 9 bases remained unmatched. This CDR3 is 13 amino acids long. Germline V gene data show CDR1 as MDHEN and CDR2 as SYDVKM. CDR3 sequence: CASSSAGGSQQYF. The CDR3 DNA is TGTGCCAGCAGCAGCGCGGGAGGTTCCCAGCAGTACTTC.

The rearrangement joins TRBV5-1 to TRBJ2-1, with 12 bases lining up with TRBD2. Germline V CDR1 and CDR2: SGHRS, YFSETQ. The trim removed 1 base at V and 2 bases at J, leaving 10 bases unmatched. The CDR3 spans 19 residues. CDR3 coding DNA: TGCGCCAGCAGCTTGAGACTAGCGGGGGTCCCTGGCGCCTACAATGAGCAGTTCTTC. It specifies CASSLRLAGVPGAYNEQFF.

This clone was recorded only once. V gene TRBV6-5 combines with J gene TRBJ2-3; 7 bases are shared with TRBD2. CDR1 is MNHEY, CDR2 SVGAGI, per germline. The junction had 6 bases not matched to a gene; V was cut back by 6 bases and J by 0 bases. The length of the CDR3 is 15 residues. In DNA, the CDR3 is TGTGCCAGCAGCAGAACAGCGGGGAGCACAGATACGCAGTATTTT. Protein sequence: CASSRTAGSTDTQYF.

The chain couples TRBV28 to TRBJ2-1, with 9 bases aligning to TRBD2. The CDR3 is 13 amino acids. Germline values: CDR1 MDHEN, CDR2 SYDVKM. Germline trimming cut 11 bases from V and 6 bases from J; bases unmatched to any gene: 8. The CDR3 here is CAARSSGSNEQFF. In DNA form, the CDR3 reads TGTGCCGCCCGGAGTAGCGGGAGCAATGAGCAGTTCTTC.

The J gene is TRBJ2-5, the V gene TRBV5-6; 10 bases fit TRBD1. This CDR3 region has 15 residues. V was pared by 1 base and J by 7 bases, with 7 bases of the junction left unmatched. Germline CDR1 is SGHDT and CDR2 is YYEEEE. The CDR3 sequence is CASSLFGTGEGTQYF. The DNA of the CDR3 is TGTGCCAGCAGCTTGTTTGGGACAGGGGAGGGGACCCAGTACTTC.

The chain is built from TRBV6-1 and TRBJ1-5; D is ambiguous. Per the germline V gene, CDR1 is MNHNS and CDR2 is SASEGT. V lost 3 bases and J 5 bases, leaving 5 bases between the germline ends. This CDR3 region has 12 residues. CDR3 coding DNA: TGTGCCAGCAGTGAGCCTCATCAGCCCCAGCATTTT. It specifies CASSEPHQPQHF.

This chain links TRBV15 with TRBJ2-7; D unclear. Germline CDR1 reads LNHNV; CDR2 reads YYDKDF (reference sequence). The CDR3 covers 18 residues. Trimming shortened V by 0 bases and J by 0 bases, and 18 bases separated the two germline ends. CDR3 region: CATSRDHERPSLSYEQYF. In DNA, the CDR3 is TGTGCCACCAGCAGAGATCATGAGCGCCCCTCCCTCTCCTACGAGCAGTACTTC.

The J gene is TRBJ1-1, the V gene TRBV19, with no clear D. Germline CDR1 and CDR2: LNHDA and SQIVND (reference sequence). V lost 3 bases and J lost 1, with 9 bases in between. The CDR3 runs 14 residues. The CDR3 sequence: CASSIRTANTEAFF. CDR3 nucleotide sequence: TGTGCCAGTAGTATCCGAACAGCGAACACTGAAGCTTTCTTT.

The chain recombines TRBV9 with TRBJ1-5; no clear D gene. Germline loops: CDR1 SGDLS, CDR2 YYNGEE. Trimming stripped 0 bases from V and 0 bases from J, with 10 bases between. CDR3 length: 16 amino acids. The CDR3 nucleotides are TGTGCCAGCAGCGTAGCGGCGGACGATAGCAATCAGCCCCAGCATTTT. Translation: CASSVAADDSNQPQHF.

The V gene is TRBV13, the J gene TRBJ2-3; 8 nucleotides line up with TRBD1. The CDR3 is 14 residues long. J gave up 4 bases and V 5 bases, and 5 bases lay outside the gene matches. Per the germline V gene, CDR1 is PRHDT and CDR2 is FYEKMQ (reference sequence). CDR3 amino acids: CASSLRGQADTQYF. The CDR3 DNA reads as TGTGCCAGCAGCCTCAGGGGGCAGGCAGATACGCAGTATTTT.

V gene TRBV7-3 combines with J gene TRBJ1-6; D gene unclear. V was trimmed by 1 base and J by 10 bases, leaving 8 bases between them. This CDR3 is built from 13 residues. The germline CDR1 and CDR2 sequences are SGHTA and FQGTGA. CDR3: CASSLSFNSPLHF. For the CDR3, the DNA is TGTGCCAGCAGCTTAAGTTTCAACTCACCCCTCCACTTT.